The entry that follows covers one T cell receptor (beta chain) sequence. Its antigen is not known. The sample carries other DNA sequences with the same CDR3. The data were obtained in a study of shared clonotypes between healthy human individuals. Whole-study findings and limits: Estimated clonotype richness was generally higher in naive than memory subsets. Even with large depth, rarefaction showed that sorted-subset sequencing was incomplete.

Germline V lookup: CDR1 SGHAT, CDR2 FQNNGV. This CDR3 region has 12 residues. The V end was cut by 3 bases, the J end by 0 bases, with 3 bases between. Every donor was a Caucasian adult from Nashville, Tennessee. The table came from immunoSEQ multiplex PCR; TCRdb's copy has only in-frame clones and leaves some out. Here the sample spans fewer than 3 million clones, 92% being singletons. The V and J genes are TRBV11-2 and TRBJ2-7; D remains ambiguous. Material: naive CD4+ T cells from PBMCs. The subset denotes: CD45RA+ positively selected. This sequence originates from a man younger than 30 in good health. Some clones in this sample may be carry-over from other donors' samples. This chain's CDR3 is CASSLSSYEQYF. In DNA, the CDR3 is TGTGCCAGCAGCTTGTCCTCCTACGAGCAGTACTTC.